This T cell receptor beta chain was recorded in a study of OX40 agonist ivuxolimab in advanced cancers. The V and J ends lost 2 bases and 3 bases, in that order; junction bases with no gene match: 10. The CDR3 length is 17 residues. Germline-derived CDR1 and CDR2 are SGHDN and FVKESK. Any history of autoimmune disease or systemic immunosuppression disqualified patients. Assay used: immunoSEQ multiplex PCR; TCRdb lists only in-frame clones, some missing. The table includes tens of thousands of clones, roughly 80% detected once. This chain uses TRBV14 with TRBJ2-7; 10 nucleotides match TRBD1. Here the sequenced sample was CD4+ or CD8+ T cells sorted from blood, taken in a trial of the OX40 agonist ivuxolimab. The receptor comes from an adult with an advanced solid tumor such as melanoma, head and neck, liver or kidney cancer. The CDR3 DNA follows: TGTGCCAGCAGCCAACCCCCAGGGACAGGGGTTCTCTACGAGCAGTACTTC. Its protein is CASSQPPGTGVLYEQYF.